This entry describes one TCR beta chain. Participants were aged about 18 to 90 years, lived in 20 to 30 US areas, and enrolled virtually. Cohorts were based on clinical histories the participants reported. Per the original data handling: The authors estimated nucleated cell counts from reference gene primer amplification. Sequencing used immunoSEQ multiplex PCR; TCRdb keeps in-frame clones, though not all of them. That table furnishes V, J and clone size, whereas the DNA furnished D and trimming. Here the sample spans a few hundred thousand clones, about 86% being singletons. The record originates from a study of blood T cell repertoires in COVID-19. Across the whole study: Samples came from the United States, Italy and Spain, spanning acute and convalescent COVID-19.

Material for sequencing was PBMCs or T cells enriched from blood (not recorded which). The sequence came from a woman between 50 and 59 years old who had recovered from COVID-19.

The CDR3 sequence: CASMGQGVLNTIYF. Written as DNA, the CDR3 is TGTGCCAGCATGGGACAGGGGGTTTTAAACACCATATATTTT. The chain has TRBV28 and TRBJ1-3; TRBD1 agrees at 11 bases. Germline V gene sequence: CDR1 MDHEN, CDR2 SYDVKM. CDR3 length: 14 residues. V dropped 7 bases and J dropped 6; count of bases not matched to a gene: 5.